This TCR beta chain was captured in a study of early T cells in non-severe SARS-CoV-2 infection. The table lists this clonotype with many counts. TCRdb independently ran MiXCR on the 5' RACE reads; one entry per CDR3 protein. The sample lists roughly 18,000 distinct CDR3 sequences, approximately 5.6% seen once, with 6.3% in the top ten. V lost 5 bases, J lost 5 bases, and 11 bases stayed unmatched. Germline V gene sequence: CDR1 DFQATT, CDR2 SNEGSKA (reference sequence). This CDR3 spans 15 amino acids. The chain combines TRBV20-1 with TRBJ1-5, with TRBD1 identical over 8 bases. The source of this sequence is an adult who was a healthcare worker with PCR-confirmed SARS-CoV-2 infection or an uninfected control (not recorded which). Sequenced input: whole blood. DNA for the CDR3: TGCAGTGCTTCTATCGACAGGGGTGGTCATCAGCCCCAGCATTTT. Translated: CSASIDRGGHQPQHF.